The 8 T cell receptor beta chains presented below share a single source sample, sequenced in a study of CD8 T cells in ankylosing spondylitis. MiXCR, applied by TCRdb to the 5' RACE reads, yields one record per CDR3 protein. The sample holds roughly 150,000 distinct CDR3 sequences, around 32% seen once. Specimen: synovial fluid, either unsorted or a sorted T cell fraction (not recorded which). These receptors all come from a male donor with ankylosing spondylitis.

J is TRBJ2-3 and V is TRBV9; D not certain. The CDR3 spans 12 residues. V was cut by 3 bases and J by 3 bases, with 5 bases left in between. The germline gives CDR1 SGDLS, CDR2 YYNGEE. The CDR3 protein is CASSELTDTQYF. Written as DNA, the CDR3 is TGTGCCAGCAGCGAGCTTACAGATACGCAGTATTTT. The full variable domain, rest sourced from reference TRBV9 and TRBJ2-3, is DSGVTQTPKHLITATGQRVTLRCSPRSGDLSVYWYQQSLDQGLQFLIQYYNGEERAKGNILERFSAQQFPDLHSELNLSSLELGDSALYFCASSELTDTQYFGPGTRLTVL.

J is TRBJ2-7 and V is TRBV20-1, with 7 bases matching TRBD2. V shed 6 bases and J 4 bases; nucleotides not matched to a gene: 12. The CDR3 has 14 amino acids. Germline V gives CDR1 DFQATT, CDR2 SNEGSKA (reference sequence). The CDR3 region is CSAFFGGLGYEQYF. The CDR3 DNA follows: TGCAGTGCGTTCTTTGGAGGACTAGGGTACGAGCAGTACTTC.

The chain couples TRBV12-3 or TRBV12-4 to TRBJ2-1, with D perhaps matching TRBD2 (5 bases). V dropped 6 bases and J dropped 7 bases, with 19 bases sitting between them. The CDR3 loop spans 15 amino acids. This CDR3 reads CASSTTQRVGNEQFF. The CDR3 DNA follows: TGTGCCAGCAGCACCACTCAGAGGGTGGGGAATGAGCAGTTCTTC.

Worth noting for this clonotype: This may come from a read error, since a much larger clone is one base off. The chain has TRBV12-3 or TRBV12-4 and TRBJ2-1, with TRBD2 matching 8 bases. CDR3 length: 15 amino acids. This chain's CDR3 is CASEVAGGRYNEPFF. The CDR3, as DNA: TGTGCCAGTGAGGTGGCGGGGGGAAGGTACAATGAGCCGTTCTTC.

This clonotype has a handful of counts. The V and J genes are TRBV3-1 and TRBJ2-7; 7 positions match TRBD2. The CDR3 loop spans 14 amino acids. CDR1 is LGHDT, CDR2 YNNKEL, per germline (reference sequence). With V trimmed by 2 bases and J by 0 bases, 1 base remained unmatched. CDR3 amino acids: CASSQSGVSYEQYF. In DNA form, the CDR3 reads TGTGCCAGCAGCCAAAGCGGGGTCTCCTACGAGCAGTACTTC.

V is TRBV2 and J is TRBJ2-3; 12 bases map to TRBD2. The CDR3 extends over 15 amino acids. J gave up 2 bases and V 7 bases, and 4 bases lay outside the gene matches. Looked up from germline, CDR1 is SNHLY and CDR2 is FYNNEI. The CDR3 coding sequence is TGTGCCAGCACAGGGACTAGCGGGTTCACAGATACGCAGTATTTT. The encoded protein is CASTGTSGFTDTQYF.

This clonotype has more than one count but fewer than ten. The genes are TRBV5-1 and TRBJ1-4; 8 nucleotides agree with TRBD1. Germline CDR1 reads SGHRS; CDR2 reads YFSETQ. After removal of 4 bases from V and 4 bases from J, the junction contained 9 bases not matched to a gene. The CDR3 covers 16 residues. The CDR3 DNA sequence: TGCGCCAGCAGCCAGGGGGCGGGACAGAGTAATGAAAAACTGTTTTTT. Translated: CASSQGAGQSNEKLFF.

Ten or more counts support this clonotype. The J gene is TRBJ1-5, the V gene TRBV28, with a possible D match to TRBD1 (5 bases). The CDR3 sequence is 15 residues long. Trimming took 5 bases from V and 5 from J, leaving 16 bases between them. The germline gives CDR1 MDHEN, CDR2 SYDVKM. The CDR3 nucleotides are TGTGCCAGCAGTGGGGAAACGGGGGGTTATCAGCCCCAGCATTTT. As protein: CASSGETGGYQPQHF.